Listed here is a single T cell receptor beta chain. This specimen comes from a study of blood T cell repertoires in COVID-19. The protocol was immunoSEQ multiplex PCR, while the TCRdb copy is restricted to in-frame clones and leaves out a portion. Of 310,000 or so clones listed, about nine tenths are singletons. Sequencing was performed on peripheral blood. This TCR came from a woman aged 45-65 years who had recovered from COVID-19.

For the CDR3, the DNA is TGTGCCAGTCGGGGGGACCCTTTTAATCAGCCCCAGCATTTT. This sequence encodes CASRGDPFNQPQHF. The chain has TRBV2 and TRBJ1-5; possible D gene TRBD1, 5 bases. The CDR3 consists of 14 residues. The V end was cut by 9 bases, the J end by 4 bases, with 16 bases between. Germline CDR1 SNHLY, CDR2 FYNNEI.